This TCR beta chain is from a study of cytomegalovirus exposure and HLA in healthy donors. Study as a whole: Earlier, almost 120 million unique TCR beta sequences were recovered from some 200 million T cells by an analysis. Study-wide results and limits: V- and J-gene trimming of TCR beta was linked (in a later analysis) to a missense DCLRE1C variant.

V shed 3 bases, J shed 2 bases, and the junction held 7 bases outside the gene matches. Germline CDR1 MNHEY, CDR2 SMNVEV (reference sequence). This CDR3 region has 16 residues. These donors, healthy bone marrow donors, were studied. Details on this clone: What it binds is unknown.

PCR involved 60 Vbeta and 13 Jbeta primers. Libraries were prepared by immunoSEQ multiplex PCR; TCRdb keeps only in-frame clonotypes and omits some of them. The sample consists of approximately 100,000 clones, around 67% of them appearing once. The specimen was PBMCs. The V gene is TRBV27, the J gene TRBJ1-3, with 7 nucleotides matching TRBD1. This sequence originates from a human donor in good health. As DNA, the CDR3 is TGTGCCAGCAGTTTTTCCCCTACAGGGGCTGGAAACACCATATATTTT. Its protein product is CASSFSPTGAGNTIYF.